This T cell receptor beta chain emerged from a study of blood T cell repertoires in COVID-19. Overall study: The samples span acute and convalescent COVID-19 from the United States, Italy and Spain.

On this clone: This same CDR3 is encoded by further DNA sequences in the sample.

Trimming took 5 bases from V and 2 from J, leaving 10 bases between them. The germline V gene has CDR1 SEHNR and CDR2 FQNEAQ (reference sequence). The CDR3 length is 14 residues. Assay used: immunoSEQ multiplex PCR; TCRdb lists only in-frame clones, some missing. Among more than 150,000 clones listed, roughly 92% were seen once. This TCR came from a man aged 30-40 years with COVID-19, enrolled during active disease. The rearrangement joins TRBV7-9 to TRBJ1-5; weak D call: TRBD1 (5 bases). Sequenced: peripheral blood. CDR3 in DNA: TGTGCCAGCAGCCCGCAAGGGGGCAATCAGCCCCAGCATTTT. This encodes CASSPQGGNQPQHF.